What follows describes a single TCR beta chain. Some clones are missing from TCRdb's copy, which holds only in-frame ones; the method was immunoSEQ multiplex PCR. Of around 200,000 clones listed, approximately 86% are singletons. The sample comes from a study of blood T cell repertoires in COVID-19. Study-level background: Specimens from acute and convalescent COVID-19 originated in the United States, Italy and Spain.

The V gene's germline CDR1 is SNHLY and CDR2 FYNNEI. CDR3 length: 11 amino acids. The ends were cut back, 4 bases at V and 9 bases at J, with 7 bases in the middle. This study enrolled people aged 18 to 89 from around 26 US geographic areas. A COVID-19 case was met by exposed participants within 2 weeks before study entry. What was sequenced was PBMCs or T cells enriched from blood (not recorded which). The sequence was obtained from a woman in her 30s who had been exposed to COVID-19. This sequence joins TRBV2 and TRBJ2-1; D remains unclear. The CDR3 is CASSAHSEQFF. The CDR3 DNA sequence: TGTGCCAGCAGTGCGCACTCTGAGCAGTTCTTC.